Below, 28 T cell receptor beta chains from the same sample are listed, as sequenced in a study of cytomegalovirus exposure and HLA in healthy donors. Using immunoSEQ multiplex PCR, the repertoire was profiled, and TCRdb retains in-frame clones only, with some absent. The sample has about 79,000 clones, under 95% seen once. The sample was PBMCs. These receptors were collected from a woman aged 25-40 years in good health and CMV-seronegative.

The CDR3 loop reads CSVVQGAYTEAFF. As DNA, the CDR3 is TGCAGCGTTGTTCAGGGGGCCTACACTGAAGCTTTCTTT. The rearrangement joins TRBV29-1 to TRBJ1-1; TRBD1 aligns across 8 bases. CDR3 size: 13 residues. In germline, CDR1 is SQVTM, CDR2 ANQGSEA. The J segment lost 3 bases and the V segment lost 4 bases, leaving 4 bases of the junction unmatched.

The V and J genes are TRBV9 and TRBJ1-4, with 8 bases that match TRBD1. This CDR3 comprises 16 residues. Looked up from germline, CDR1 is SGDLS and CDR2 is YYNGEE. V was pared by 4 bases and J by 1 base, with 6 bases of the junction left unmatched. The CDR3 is CASSPGQGITNEKLFF. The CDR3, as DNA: TGTGCCAGCAGCCCAGGACAGGGAATAACTAATGAAAAACTGTTTTTT.

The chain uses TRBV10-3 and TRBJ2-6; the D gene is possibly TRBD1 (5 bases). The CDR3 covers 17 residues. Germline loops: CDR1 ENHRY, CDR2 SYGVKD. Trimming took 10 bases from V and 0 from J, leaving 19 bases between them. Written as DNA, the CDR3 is TGTGCCACCTCCTTGCAGGGCGTATCCTCTGGGGCCAACGTCCTGACTTTC. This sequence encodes CATSLQGVSSGANVLTF.

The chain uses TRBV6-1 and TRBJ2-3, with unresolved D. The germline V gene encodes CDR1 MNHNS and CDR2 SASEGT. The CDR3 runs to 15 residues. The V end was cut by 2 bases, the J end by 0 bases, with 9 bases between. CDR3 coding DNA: TGTGCCAGCAGTGAACTTATTCAGAGCACAGATACGCAGTATTTT. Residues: CASSELIQSTDTQYF.

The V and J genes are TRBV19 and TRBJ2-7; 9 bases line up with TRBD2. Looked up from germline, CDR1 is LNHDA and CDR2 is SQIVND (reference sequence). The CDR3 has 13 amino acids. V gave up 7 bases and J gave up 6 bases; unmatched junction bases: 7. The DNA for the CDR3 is TGTGCCAGTAAGGCCAGCGGGGGGAGCGAGCAGTACTTC. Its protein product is CASKASGGSEQYF.

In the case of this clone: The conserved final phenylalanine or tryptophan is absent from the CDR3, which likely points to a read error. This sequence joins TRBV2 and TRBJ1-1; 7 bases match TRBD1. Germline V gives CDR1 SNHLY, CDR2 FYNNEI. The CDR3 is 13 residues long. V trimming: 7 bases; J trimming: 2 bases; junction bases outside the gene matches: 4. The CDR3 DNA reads TGTGCCAGCAATGACAGGGAAAACACTGAAGCTTTCTCT. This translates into CASNDRENTEAFS.

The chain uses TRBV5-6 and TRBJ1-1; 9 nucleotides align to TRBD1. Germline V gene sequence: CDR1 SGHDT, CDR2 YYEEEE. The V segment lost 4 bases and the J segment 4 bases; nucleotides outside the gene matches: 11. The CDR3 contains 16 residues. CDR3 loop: CASSARIKTGGTEAFF. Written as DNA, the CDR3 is TGTGCCAGCAGCGCACGTATAAAGACAGGGGGCACTGAAGCTTTCTTT.

For the CDR3, the DNA is TGTGCCTGGAGTGGACAGGGTTTGGAGACCCAGTACTTC. It yields the protein CAWSGQGLETQYF. The chain has TRBV30 and TRBJ2-5; 7 nucleotides align to TRBD1. The CDR3 extends over 13 amino acids. Germline-derived CDR1 and CDR2 are GTSNPN and SVGIG (reference sequence). The V gene end was trimmed by 1 base and the J gene end by 5 bases; junction bases not matched to a gene: 4.

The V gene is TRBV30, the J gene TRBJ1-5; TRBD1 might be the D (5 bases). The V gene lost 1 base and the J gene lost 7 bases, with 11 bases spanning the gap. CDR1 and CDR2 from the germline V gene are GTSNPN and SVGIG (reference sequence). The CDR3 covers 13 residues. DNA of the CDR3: TGTGCCTGGAGTGGGGGGGACGGCCAGCCCCAGCATTTT. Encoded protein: CAWSGGDGQPQHF.

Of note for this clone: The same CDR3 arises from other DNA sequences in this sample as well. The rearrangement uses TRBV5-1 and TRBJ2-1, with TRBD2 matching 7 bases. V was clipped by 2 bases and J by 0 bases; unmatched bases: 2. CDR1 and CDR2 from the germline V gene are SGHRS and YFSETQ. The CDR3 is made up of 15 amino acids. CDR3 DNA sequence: TGCGCCAGCAGCTTAGGCGGGAGCTCCTACAATGAGCAGTTCTTC. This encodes CASSLGGSSYNEQFF.

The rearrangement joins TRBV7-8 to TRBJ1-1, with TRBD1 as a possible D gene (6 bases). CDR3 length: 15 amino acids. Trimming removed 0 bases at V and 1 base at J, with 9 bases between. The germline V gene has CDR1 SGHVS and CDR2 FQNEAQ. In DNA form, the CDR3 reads TGTGCCAGCAGCTTAGCTCCCAGGGGGAACACTGAAGCTTTCTTT. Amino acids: CASSLAPRGNTEAFF.

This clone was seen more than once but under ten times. Here the CDR3 DNA reads TGTGCCAGCAGCCCCGTGGGGGCGCGGGAGCAGTACTTC. Translated, it gives CASSPVGAREQYF. The gene calls are TRBV14 and TRBJ2-7; D might be TRBD1 (6 bases). CDR3 length equals 13 residues. In germline, CDR1 is SGHDN, CDR2 FVKESK. V lost 4 bases and J 7 bases, leaving 14 bases between the germline ends.

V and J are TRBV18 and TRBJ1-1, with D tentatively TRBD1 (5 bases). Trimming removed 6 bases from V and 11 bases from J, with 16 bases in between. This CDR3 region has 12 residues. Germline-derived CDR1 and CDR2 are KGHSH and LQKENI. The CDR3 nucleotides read TGTGCCAGCTCGCCCGGGGGGTCTCGGGCTTTCTTT. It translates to CASSPGGSRAFF.

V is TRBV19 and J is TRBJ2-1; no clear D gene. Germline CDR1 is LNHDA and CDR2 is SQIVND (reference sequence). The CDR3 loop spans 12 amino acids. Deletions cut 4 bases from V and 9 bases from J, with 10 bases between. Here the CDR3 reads CASSNTVAEQFF. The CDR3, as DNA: TGTGCCAGTAGTAATACAGTGGCTGAGCAGTTCTTC.

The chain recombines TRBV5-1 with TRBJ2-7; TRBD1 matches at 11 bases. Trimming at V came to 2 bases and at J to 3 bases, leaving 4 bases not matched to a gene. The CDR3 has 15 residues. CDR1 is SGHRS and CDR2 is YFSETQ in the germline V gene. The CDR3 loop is CASSLTGTGGYEQYF. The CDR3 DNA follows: TGCGCCAGCAGCTTAACCGGGACAGGGGGCTACGAGCAGTACTTC.

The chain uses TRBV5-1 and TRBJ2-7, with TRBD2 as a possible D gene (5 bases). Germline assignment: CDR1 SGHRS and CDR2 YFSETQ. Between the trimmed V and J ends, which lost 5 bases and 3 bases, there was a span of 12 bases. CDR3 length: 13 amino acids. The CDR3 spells CASRSGNGYEQYF. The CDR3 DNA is TGCGCCAGCAGGTCCGGGAATGGCTACGAGCAGTACTTC. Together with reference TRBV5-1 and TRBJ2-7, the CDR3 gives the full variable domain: KAGVTQTPRYLIKTRGQQVTLSCSPISGHRSVSWYQQTPGQGLQFLFEYFSETQRNKGNFPGRFSGRQFSNSRSEMNVSTLELGDSALYLCASRSGNGYEQYFGPGTRLTVT.

The CDR3 sequence: CASRHPGQGSSLSYGYTF. DNA of the CDR3: TGTGCCAGCCGTCACCCGGGACAGGGGTCTTCCCTTAGCTATGGCTACACCTTC. The chain combines TRBV6-8 with TRBJ1-2; 10 bases are a match to TRBD1. The CDR3 is made up of 18 amino acids. J lost 4 bases, V lost 8 bases, and 19 bases had no gene match. Looked up from germline, CDR1 is MNHGY and CDR2 is SAAAGT.

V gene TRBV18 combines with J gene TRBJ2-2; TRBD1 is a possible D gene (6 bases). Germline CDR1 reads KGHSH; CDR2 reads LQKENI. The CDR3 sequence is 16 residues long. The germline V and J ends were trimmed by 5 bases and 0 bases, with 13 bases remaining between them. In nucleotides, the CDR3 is TGTGCCAGCTCAATTCGACAGGCAACGAACACCGGGGAGCTGTTTTTT. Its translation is CASSIRQATNTGELFF.

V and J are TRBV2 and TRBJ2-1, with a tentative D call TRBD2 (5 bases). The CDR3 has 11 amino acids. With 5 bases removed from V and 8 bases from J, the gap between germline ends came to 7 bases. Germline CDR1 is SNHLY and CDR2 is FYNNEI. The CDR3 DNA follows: TGTGCCAGCAGTTCGAGGGATGAGCAGTTCTTC. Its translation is CASSSRDEQFF.

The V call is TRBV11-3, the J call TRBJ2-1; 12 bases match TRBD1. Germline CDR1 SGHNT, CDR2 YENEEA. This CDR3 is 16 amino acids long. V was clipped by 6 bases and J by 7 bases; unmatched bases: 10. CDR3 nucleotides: TGTGCCAGCAGTCCCTCGGGACAGGGGGCCATAAATGAGCAGTTCTTC. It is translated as CASSPSGQGAINEQFF.

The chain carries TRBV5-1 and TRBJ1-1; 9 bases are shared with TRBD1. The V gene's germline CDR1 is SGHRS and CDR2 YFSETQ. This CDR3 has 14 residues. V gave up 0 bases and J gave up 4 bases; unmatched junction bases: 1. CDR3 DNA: TGCGCCAGCAGCTTGGGGACAGGGGCCACTGAAGCTTTCTTT. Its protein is CASSLGTGATEAFF.

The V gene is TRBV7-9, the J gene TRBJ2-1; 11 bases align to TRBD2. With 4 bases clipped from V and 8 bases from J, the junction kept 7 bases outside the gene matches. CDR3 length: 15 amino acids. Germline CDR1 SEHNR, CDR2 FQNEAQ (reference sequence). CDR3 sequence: CASSSVAGGQYEQFF. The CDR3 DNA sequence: TGTGCCAGCAGCTCGGTAGCGGGAGGGCAGTATGAGCAGTTCTTC. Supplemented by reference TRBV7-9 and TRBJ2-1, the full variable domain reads DTGVSQNPRHKITKRGQNVTFRCDPISEHNRLYWYRQTLGQGPEFLTYFQNEAQLEKSRLLSDRFSAERPKGSFSTLEIQRTEQGDSAMYLCASSSVAGGQYEQFFGPGTRLTVL.

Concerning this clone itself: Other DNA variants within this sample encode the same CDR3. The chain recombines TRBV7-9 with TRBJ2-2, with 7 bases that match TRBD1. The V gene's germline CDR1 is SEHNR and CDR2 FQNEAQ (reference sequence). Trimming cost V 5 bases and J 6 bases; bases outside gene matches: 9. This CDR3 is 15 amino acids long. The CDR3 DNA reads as TGTGCCAGCAGCCTGAGACAGGGAAGAGCCGGGGAGCTGTTTTTT. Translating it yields CASSLRQGRAGELFF.

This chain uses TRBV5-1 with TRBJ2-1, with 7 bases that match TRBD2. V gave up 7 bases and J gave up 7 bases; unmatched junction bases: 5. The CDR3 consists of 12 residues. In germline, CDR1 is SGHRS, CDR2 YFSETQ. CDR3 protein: CASGRGTNEQFF. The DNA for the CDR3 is TGCGCCAGCGGGCGGGGGACGAATGAGCAGTTCTTC.

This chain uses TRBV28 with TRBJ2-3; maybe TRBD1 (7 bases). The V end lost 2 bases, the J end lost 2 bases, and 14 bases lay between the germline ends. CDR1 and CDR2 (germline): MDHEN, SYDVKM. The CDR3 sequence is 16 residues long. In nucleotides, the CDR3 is TGTGCCAGCAGTTTAGGCGGGACAGCAATCACAGATACGCAGTATTTT. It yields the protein CASSLGGTAITDTQYF.

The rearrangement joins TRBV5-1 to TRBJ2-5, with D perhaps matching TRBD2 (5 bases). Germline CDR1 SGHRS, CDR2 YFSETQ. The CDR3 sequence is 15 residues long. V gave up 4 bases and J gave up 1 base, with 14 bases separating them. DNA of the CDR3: TGCGCCAGCAGCCAGGACGGGGTTTTCCAAGAGACCCAGTACTTC. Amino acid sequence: CASSQDGVFQETQYF.

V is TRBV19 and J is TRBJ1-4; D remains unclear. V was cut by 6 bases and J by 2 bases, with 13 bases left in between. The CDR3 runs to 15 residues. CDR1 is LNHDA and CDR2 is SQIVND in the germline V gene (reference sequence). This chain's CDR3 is CASSHPGRTNEKLFF. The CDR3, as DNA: TGTGCCAGTAGCCATCCCGGGAGGACTAATGAAAAACTGTTTTTT. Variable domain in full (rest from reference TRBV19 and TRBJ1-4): DGGITQSPKYLFRKEGQNVTLSCEQNLNHDAMYWYRQDPGQGLRLIYYSQIVNDFQKGDIAEGYSVSREKKESFPLTVTSAQKNPTAFYLCASSHPGRTNEKLFFGSGTQLSVL.

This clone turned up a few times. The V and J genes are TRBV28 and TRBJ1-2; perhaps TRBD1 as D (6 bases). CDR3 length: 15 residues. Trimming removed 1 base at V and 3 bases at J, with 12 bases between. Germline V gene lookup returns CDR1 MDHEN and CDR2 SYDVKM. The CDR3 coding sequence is TGTGCCAGCAGTTTATATTCTCCAGGGGACTATGGCTACACCTTC. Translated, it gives CASSLYSPGDYGYTF.